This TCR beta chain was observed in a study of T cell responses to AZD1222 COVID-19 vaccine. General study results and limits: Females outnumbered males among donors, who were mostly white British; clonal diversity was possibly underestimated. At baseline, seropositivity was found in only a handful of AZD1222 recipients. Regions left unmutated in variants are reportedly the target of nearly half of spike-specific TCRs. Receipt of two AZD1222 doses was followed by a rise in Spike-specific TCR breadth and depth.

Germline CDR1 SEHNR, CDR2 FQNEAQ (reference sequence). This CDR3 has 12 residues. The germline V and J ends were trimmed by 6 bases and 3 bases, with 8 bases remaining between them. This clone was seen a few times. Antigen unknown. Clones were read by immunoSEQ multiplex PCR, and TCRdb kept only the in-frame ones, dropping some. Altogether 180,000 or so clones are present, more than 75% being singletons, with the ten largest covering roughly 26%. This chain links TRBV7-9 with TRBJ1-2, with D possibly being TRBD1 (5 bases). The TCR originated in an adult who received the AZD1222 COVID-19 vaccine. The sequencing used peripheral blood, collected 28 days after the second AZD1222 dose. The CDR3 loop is CASRSQDYGYTF. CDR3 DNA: TGTGCCAGCAGGTCACAGGACTATGGCTACACCTTC.